Listed below are T cell receptor beta chains from one sample, sequenced in a study of beta chain features in type 1 diabetes. Produced via immunoSEQ multiplex PCR; TCRdb's table is partial and in-frame only. This sample has about 250,000 clones, with 12% to 15% found just once. The source material was naive CD4+ T cells from blood. These receptors came from a woman aged 40 to 50 in good health. Both conserved end residues are trimmed from each CDR3. Each record gives: V gene, J gene, CDR3 protein.

V gene: TRBV2; J gene: TRBJ1-5; CDR3 protein: ASRDSWTGESYPQH
V gene: TRBV27; J gene: TRBJ2-6; CDR3 protein: ASSRQEAGANVLT
V gene: TRBV29-1; J gene: TRBJ2-2; CDR3 protein: SVEGGGTGDTGELF
V gene: TRBV5-1; J gene: TRBJ2-3; CDR3 protein: ASSRTQRGGRADTQY
V gene: TRBV15; J gene: TRBJ1-4; CDR3 protein: ATSTGGVPTNEKLF
V gene: TRBV4-1; J gene: TRBJ1-1; CDR3 protein: ASSQQTASQNTEAF
V gene: TRBV19; J gene: TRBJ1-6; CDR3 protein: ASSIGEFNSPLH
V gene: TRBV29-1; J gene: TRBJ2-7; CDR3 protein: SVQRAGSSSYEQY
V gene: TRBV27; J gene: TRBJ2-1; CDR3 protein: ASSPGYNEQF
V gene: TRBV5-6; J gene: TRBJ1-3; CDR3 protein: ASSFLGGSGNTIY
V gene: TRBV5-1; J gene: TRBJ1-1; CDR3 protein: ASSLSFQQGTEAF
V gene: TRBV27; J gene: TRBJ2-1; CDR3 protein: ASSYRPTGSSYNEQF
V gene: TRBV2; J gene: TRBJ2-1; CDR3 protein: ASRRQSGSYNEQF
V gene: TRBV7-9; J gene: TRBJ2-7; CDR3 protein: ASRLMTGSYEQY
V gene: TRBV19; J gene: TRBJ2-7; CDR3 protein: ASSIGSSPSEQY
V gene: TRBV6-5; J gene: TRBJ1-1; CDR3 protein: ASSRGGPRTEAF
V gene: TRBV5-1; J gene: TRBJ1-2; CDR3 protein: ASSLTGNRYGYT
V gene: TRBV13; J gene: TRBJ2-3; CDR3 protein: ASSSTSGGSDTQY
V gene: TRBV4-2; J gene: TRBJ1-2; CDR3 protein: ASSQDGGTGRLNGYT
V gene: TRBV18; J gene: TRBJ2-3; CDR3 protein: ASSRRGGNQDTQY
V gene: TRBV6-5; J gene: TRBJ2-3; CDR3 protein: ASSLRQANTDTQY
V gene: TRBV18; J gene: TRBJ1-5; CDR3 protein: ASSLSDRGLNQPQH
V gene: TRBV9; J gene: TRBJ2-5; CDR3 protein: ASSASGGPGETQY
V gene: TRBV5-1; J gene: TRBJ2-3; CDR3 protein: ASSVAGSTDTQY
V gene: TRBV4-1; J gene: TRBJ1-4; CDR3 protein: ASSQGITGANPNEKLF
V gene: TRBV15; J gene: TRBJ2-6; CDR3 protein: ATSRQGPGANVLT
V gene: TRBV5-1; J gene: TRBJ2-7; CDR3 protein: ASSPPQGRYEQY
V gene: TRBV29-1; J gene: TRBJ2-3; CDR3 protein: TGGLAGGRDTQY
V gene: TRBV6-6; J gene: TRBJ2-7; CDR3 protein: ASSYPETGWY
V gene: TRBV9; J gene: TRBJ1-2; CDR3 protein: ASSADNYGYT
V gene: TRBV9; J gene: TRBJ1-6; CDR3 protein: ASSPVGQGYSPLH
V gene: TRBV6-5; J gene: TRBJ1-2; CDR3 protein: ASSYSKTAPLN
V gene: TRBV10-3; J gene: TRBJ2-2; CDR3 protein: AISESYNTGELF
V gene: TRBV6-6; J gene: TRBJ2-7; CDR3 protein: ASSYHPGQGHEQY
V gene: TRBV7-6; J gene: TRBJ2-5; CDR3 protein: ASSLGIWAGGQETQY
V gene: TRBV2; J gene: TRBJ2-3; CDR3 protein: ASRFGRGKGTDTQY
V gene: TRBV7-2; J gene: TRBJ2-7; CDR3 protein: ASSPGQALGEQY
V gene: TRBV29-1; J gene: TRBJ2-3; CDR3 protein: SVTGTSGADTQY
V gene: TRBV10-2; J gene: TRBJ2-7; CDR3 protein: ASSEFLAGGLWEQY
V gene: TRBV6-4; J gene: TRBJ1-1; CDR3 protein: ASRSRIQGATEAF
V gene: TRBV19; J gene: TRBJ1-2; CDR3 protein: ASSIGPQGPGGGYT
V gene: TRBV27; J gene: TRBJ2-2; CDR3 protein: ASRKVAGVLNTGELF
V gene: TRBV11-2; J gene: TRBJ1-6; CDR3 protein: ASSLAGQGNSPLH